This T cell receptor (beta chain) was retrieved from a study of blood T cell repertoires in COVID-19. Study details: Samples came from the United States, Italy and Spain, spanning acute and convalescent COVID-19. The cDNA or gDNA used as material had been derived from T cells, B-cell-depleted T cells, or PBMCs.

How the authors handled the data: Reference gene primers were amplified, and this amplification served to estimate nucleated cell counts. Clones were read by immunoSEQ multiplex PCR, and TCRdb kept only the in-frame ones, dropping some. V, J and clone size are those of that table, while D and trimming were read from the DNA. The sample contains tens of thousands of clones, 92% of which appear only once. Sample: peripheral blood. This receptor was taken from a human donor in a cohort sampled during active COVID-19.

The CDR3 is CASHSGGSQETQYF. CDR3 nucleotide sequence: TGTGCCAGCCACAGCGGGGGATCCCAAGAGACCCAGTACTTC. The chain joins TRBV6-5 to TRBJ2-5, with 8 positions matching TRBD2. J gave up 1 base and V 8 bases, and 6 bases lay outside the gene matches. Germline V lookup: CDR1 MNHEY, CDR2 SVGAGI. The CDR3 covers 14 residues.